The clone carrying this T cell receptor beta chain has just a few counts. TCRdb re-analysed the reads in MiXCR, keeping a single row per CDR3 protein. The sample yields about 740,000 distinct CDR3 sequences, approximately 40% seen once. The CDR3 is 17 residues long. The junction had 9 bases not matched to a gene; V was cut back by 5 bases and J by 6 bases. In germline, CDR1 is SGHTA, CDR2 FQGNSA. The sample is drawn from a study of T cell repertoires in cytomegalovirus infection. This chain links TRBV7-2 with TRBJ1-6; TRBD1 matches 11 bases. The sample consisted of PBMCs. The TCR was taken from a human donor in good health (CMV status not recorded). Some clones in this sample may be carry-over from other donors' samples. The CDR3 DNA reads as TGTGCCAGCAGCCCGGGACAGGGGGGGCCCCCTAATTCACCCCTCCACTTT. Translated: CASSPGQGGPPNSPLHF.